This T cell receptor (beta chain) came from a study of control samples from healthy donors and cancer patients. Sequencing used immunoSEQ multiplex PCR; TCRdb keeps in-frame clones, though not all of them. The sample lists some 150,000 clones, around 96% occurring once. J was trimmed by 3 bases and V by 0 bases; bases with no gene match: 15. This CDR3 is 19 amino acids long. From germline, CDR1 is MNHEY and CDR2 SVGEGT. The chain links TRBV6-2 or TRBV6-3 to TRBJ2-7; the match to TRBD2 covers 9 bases. Material: blood. The origin of this receptor is a man between 35 and 55 years old in good health. The CDR3 loop reads CASSYSRTMGTSFHYEQYF. Written as DNA, the CDR3 is TGTGCCAGCAGTTACTCGAGAACTATGGGGACTAGCTTCCACTACGAGCAGTACTTC.